The 21 T cell receptor beta chains below all came from one sample that was sequenced in a study of blood T cell repertoires in COVID-19 (dated by TCRdb to the early 2020s). The receptor library was made with the immunoSEQ multiplex PCR assay. This is the immuneACCESS table as TCRdb keeps it, with only in-frame sequences that have V and J called. A part of the clones is gone; compared with another copy, unresolved V genes explain less than half, and the rest is unexplained. The sample table shows approximately 240,000 clones, and roughly four fifths are seen once. In total, the top ten clones hold around 4% of the sample. Sequencing used peripheral blood. These receptors originate from a man aged 50 to 60 with acute or convalescent COVID-19.

The chain is built from TRBV6-5 and TRBJ2-7; possible D gene TRBD1, 5 bases. The CDR3 is 14 amino acids. Per the germline V gene, CDR1 is MNHEY and CDR2 is SVGAGI. V was shortened by 7 bases and J by 0 bases, with 13 bases between the two germline ends. CDR3: CASTQRGNSYEQYF. The CDR3 DNA reads TGTGCCAGCACCCAAAGGGGTAACTCCTACGAGCAGTACTTC.

V and J are TRBV29-1 and TRBJ2-3; 12 bases line up with TRBD1. Germline lookup yields CDR1 SQVTM and CDR2 ANQGSEA. The CDR3 extends over 16 amino acids. V was pared by 6 bases and J by 2 bases, with 9 bases of the junction left unmatched. CDR3 coding DNA: TGCAGCGTCCCCAGGGACAGGGGGCGCCCCACAGATACGCAGTATTTT. Amino acids: CSVPRDRGRPTDTQYF.

This clone appeared a few times. This chain links TRBV14 with TRBJ2-1, with 7 bases identical to TRBD2. Trimming removed 4 bases from V and 6 bases from J; junction bases left unmatched: 9. Germline V CDR1 and CDR2: SGHDN, FVKESK. The CDR3 is 15 residues long. DNA of the CDR3: TGTGCCAGCAGCCCCTGGGAGGGGTCGGGCAATGAGCAGTTCTTC. Residues: CASSPWEGSGNEQFF.

V is TRBV9 and J is TRBJ1-4; unclear D gene. V was trimmed by 0 bases and J by 12 bases, leaving 12 bases between them. CDR1 SGDLS and CDR2 YYNGEE come from the germline V gene. The CDR3 is 13 residues long. CDR3 sequence (DNA): TGTGCCAGCAGCGTAGTAGACGACGGGGAACTGTTTTTT. Translation gives CASSVVDDGELFF. The full variable domain, its missing parts supplied by reference TRBV9 and TRBJ1-4, is DSGVTQTPKHLITATGQRVTLRCSPRSGDLSVYWYQQSLDQGLQFLIQYYNGEERAKGNILERFSAQQFPDLHSELNLSSLELGDSALYFCASSVVDDGELFFGSGTQLSVL.

The chain combines TRBV6-5 with TRBJ1-5; TRBD1 aligns across 7 bases. Unmatched junction bases numbered 9, after V lost 5 bases and J lost 5 bases. The CDR3 is 15 residues long. The germline V gene encodes CDR1 MNHEY and CDR2 SVGAGI. Here the CDR3 reads CASSPRGPGDQPQHF. The CDR3 DNA reads TGTGCCAGCAGTCCAAGGGGGCCCGGCGATCAGCCCCAGCATTTT.

DNA for the CDR3: TGTGCCAGCCACCGACTAGAAGCCACAGATACGCAGTATTTT. Amino acids: CASHRLEATDTQYF. The J gene is TRBJ2-3, the V gene TRBV19; tentative D call: TRBD2 (6 bases). The CDR3 spans 14 residues. In germline, CDR1 is LNHDA, CDR2 SQIVND (reference sequence). V was cut by 9 bases and J by 2 bases, with 15 bases left in between.

V is TRBV11-2 and J is TRBJ1-2; 12 nucleotides match TRBD1. CDR1 and CDR2 from the germline V gene are SGHAT and FQNNGV. Trimming removed 3 bases from V and 3 bases from J; junction bases left unmatched: 2. The length of the CDR3 is 15 residues. CDR3 protein: CASSFGTGGDYGYTF. The CDR3 nucleotides read TGTGCCAGCAGCTTCGGGACAGGGGGCGACTATGGCTACACCTTC.

The J gene is TRBJ2-3, the V gene TRBV5-6; TRBD1 aligns across 7 bases. Per the germline V gene, CDR1 is SGHDT and CDR2 is YYEEEE. The CDR3 spans 16 residues. The V and J ends lost 2 bases and 1 base, in that order; junction bases with no gene match: 7. This chain's CDR3 is CASSFFRTGGTDTQYF. DNA for the CDR3: TGTGCCAGCAGCTTCTTCCGCACAGGGGGCACAGATACGCAGTATTTT.

The chain combines TRBV11-2 with TRBJ2-5; 10 bases line up with TRBD2. Germline CDR1 SGHAT, CDR2 FQNNGV. The junction had 3 bases not matched to a gene; V was cut back by 5 bases and J by 6 bases. This CDR3 is built from 13 residues. The CDR3 DNA reads TGTGCCAGCAGCCCTAGCGGGAGTCAGACCCAGTACTTC. Encoded protein: CASSPSGSQTQYF.

This rearrangement joins TRBV9 to TRBJ2-7, with TRBD2 matching over 11 bases. The CDR3 spans 16 residues. The ends lost 0 bases at V and 7 bases at J; junction bases unmatched: 9. Germline CDR1 reads SGDLS; CDR2 reads YYNGEE. The CDR3 nucleotides read TGTGCCAGCAGCGTAGATGGCCTAGCGGGGGGACGGGAGCAGTACTTC. It yields the protein CASSVDGLAGGREQYF.

This chain's CDR3 is CAWMRVVNTEAFF. CDR3 coding DNA: TGTGCCTGGATGCGGGTCGTGAACACTGAAGCTTTCTTT. The V and J genes are TRBV30 and TRBJ1-1, with D hard to call. The CDR3 is made up of 13 amino acids. Germline lookup yields CDR1 GTSNPN and CDR2 SVGIG (reference sequence). Between the trimmed V and J ends, which lost 4 bases and 0 bases, there was a span of 9 bases.

The chain recombines TRBV7-9 with TRBJ2-7, with TRBD1 matching over 8 bases. CDR3 length: 12 amino acids. The germline V gene encodes CDR1 SEHNR and CDR2 FQNEAQ (reference sequence). The junction had 5 bases not matched to a gene; V was cut back by 8 bases and J by 5 bases. CDR3 residues: CASRRQGNEQYF. The CDR3, as DNA: TGTGCCAGCCGCCGACAGGGGAACGAGCAGTACTTC.

The CDR3 region has the DNA TGCAGTGCTAACAGGCAGTACGAGCAGTACTTC. Translation: CSANRQYEQYF. This chain connects TRBV20-1 to TRBJ2-7; possible D gene TRBD1, 5 bases. This CDR3 has 11 amino acids. V lost 4 bases to trimming and J lost 4 bases, with 8 bases between them. The V gene's germline CDR1 is DFQATT and CDR2 SNEGSKA (reference sequence).

The chain recombines TRBV14 with TRBJ2-1, with 8 positions matching TRBD2. V lost 5 bases, J lost 2 bases, and 8 bases stayed unmatched. The germline V gene has CDR1 SGHDN and CDR2 FVKESK. The CDR3 contains 16 residues. CDR3 loop: CASSTLGGGPYNEQFF. CDR3 DNA sequence: TGTGCCAGCAGCACCCTGGGCGGGGGGCCCTACAATGAGCAGTTCTTC.

The rearrangement links TRBV29-1 to TRBJ2-1, with D possibly being TRBD2 (6 bases). Trimming removed 4 bases at V and 0 bases at J, with 10 bases between. The CDR3 extends over 14 amino acids. Germline V CDR1 and CDR2: SQVTM, ANQGSEA. CDR3 nucleotide sequence: TGCAGCGTTGGGGACGGGAGCTCCTACAATGAGCAGTTCTTC. This gives the protein CSVGDGSSYNEQFF.

This clone was counted once. The chain uses TRBV9 and TRBJ2-3, with 15 bases lining up with TRBD2. J lost 0 bases, V lost 4 bases, and 12 bases had no gene match. Germline lookup yields CDR1 SGDLS and CDR2 YYNGEE. The CDR3 extends over 20 amino acids. The CDR3 bases are TGTGCCAGCAGCCAGTCTCCCCGTGGACTAGCGGGAGGGAGCACAGATACGCAGTATTTT. Its protein product is CASSQSPRGLAGGSTDTQYF.

The chain recombines TRBV6-2 or TRBV6-3 with TRBJ1-1; D possibly corresponds to TRBD1 (6 bases). Germline-derived CDR1 and CDR2 are MNHEY and SVGEGT. The CDR3 loop spans 16 amino acids. V lost 4 bases and J lost 1, with 16 bases in between. The CDR3 coding sequence is TGTGCCAGCAGTTTCACCCCACAAGGGGGGAACACTGAAGCTTTCTTT. Amino acids: CASSFTPQGGNTEAFF.

This clone was counted a few times. The V and J genes are TRBV19 and TRBJ1-2, with 8 nucleotides matching TRBD1. Germline CDR1 LNHDA, CDR2 SQIVND (reference sequence). After removal of 8 bases from V and 1 base from J, the junction contained 6 bases not matched to a gene. CDR3 length: 14 amino acids. The CDR3 region is CASGRTGINYGYTF. Here the CDR3 DNA reads TGTGCCAGTGGAAGGACAGGGATTAACTATGGCTACACCTTC. Variable domain in full (rest from reference TRBV19 and TRBJ1-2): DGGITQSPKYLFRKEGQNVTLSCEQNLNHDAMYWYRQDPGQGLRLIYYSQIVNDFQKGDIAEGYSVSREKKESFPLTVTSAQKNPTAFYLCASGRTGINYGYTFGSGTRLTVV.

The rearrangement links TRBV19 to TRBJ2-7, with 10 bases aligning to TRBD1. Trimming cost V 5 bases and J 3 bases; bases outside gene matches: 10. Germline-derived CDR1 and CDR2 are LNHDA and SQIVND (reference sequence). This CDR3 has 16 amino acids. This chain's CDR3 is CASSRPGGDRGYEQYF. DNA for the CDR3: TGTGCCAGTAGTCGACCTGGCGGGGACAGGGGCTACGAGCAGTACTTC.

The rearrangement uses TRBV11-3 and TRBJ2-7; 9 bases align to TRBD1. The CDR3 runs 14 residues. With 7 bases clipped from V and 2 bases from J, the junction kept 6 bases outside the gene matches. In germline, CDR1 is SGHNT, CDR2 YENEEA. The CDR3 sequence is CASKGQGQTYEQYF. CDR3 nucleotide sequence: TGTGCCAGCAAGGGACAGGGCCAGACCTACGAGCAGTACTTC. The full variable domain, rest sourced from reference TRBV11-3 and TRBJ2-7, is EAGVVQSPRYKIIEKKQPVAFWCNPISGHNTLYWYLQNLGQGPELLIRYENEEAVDDSQLPKDRFSAERLKGVDSTLKIQPAELGDSAVYLCASKGQGQTYEQYFGPGTRLTVT.

The chain uses TRBV15 and TRBJ1-2; 7 bases agree with TRBD1. This CDR3 is built from 20 residues. V lost 0 bases and J lost 1; bases outside the gene matches: 17. CDR1 is LNHNV, CDR2 YYDKDF, per germline (reference sequence). The CDR3 here is CATSRDGARTGTRDNYGYTF. CDR3 bases: TGTGCCACCAGCAGAGATGGGGCTCGGACAGGAACACGTGATAACTATGGCTACACCTTC.